This T cell receptor beta chain stems from a study of T cells after yellow fever vaccination. Study outcomes and limitations: Post-booster repertoires contained most primary-vaccination clones again (roughly 96% CD4, roughly 90% CD8). Only a minor proportion of clonotypes was detected across both CD4 and CD8 compartments. A weaker but faster secondary response was observed, peaking on day 5 versus 15.

The CDR3 is 16 residues long. V was shortened by 4 bases and J by 2 bases, with 14 bases between the two germline ends. Germline V gives CDR1 SGHTA, CDR2 FQGNSA. 5'RACE template switching produced TCR cDNA carrying a universal primer site and UMIs. TCRdb re-analysed the 5' RACE reads in MiXCR, keeping a single row per CDR3 protein. The profile shows fewer than 450,000 distinct CDR3 sequences, around 4.1% of them singletons. Of note for this clonotype: Its matching antigen is unknown.

The source of this sequence is a young man who received the YFV17D yellow fever vaccine. The sequences come from PBMCs, collected 5 days after the yellow fever booster vaccination. This chain links TRBV7-2 with TRBJ2-2, with D perhaps TRBD1 or TRBD2 (5 bases each). The CDR3 DNA is TGTGCCAGCAGCTCCGGGACGGTTTTTAACACCGGGGAGCTGTTTTTT. Protein: CASSSGTVFNTGELFF.